A single sample is the source of the 8 T cell receptor beta chains below, sequenced in a study of memory CD4+ T cells and cytomegalovirus serostatus. Single viable CD3+CD4+CD8-CD45RO+ cells were sorted as the memory CD4+ T cells. Only in-frame clones appear in the TCRdb table, and some are missing; sequencing was by immunoSEQ multiplex PCR. The sample lists 65,000 to 95,000 clones, approximately 80% occurring once. The specimen was memory CD4+ T cells from blood. These receptors all stem from an adult in good health and CMV-seronegative.

The V and J genes are TRBV6-1 and TRBJ2-7; 7 nucleotides align to TRBD2. Germline V lookup: CDR1 MNHNS, CDR2 SASEGT. V shed 8 bases, J shed 2 bases, and the junction held 12 bases outside the gene matches. The CDR3 consists of 15 residues. The CDR3 sequence is CASGSRSLAAYEQYF. For the CDR3, the DNA is TGTGCCAGCGGGTCGCGGAGCCTAGCGGCCTACGAGCAGTACTTC.

The rearrangement joins TRBV6-1 to TRBJ1-4, with D unclear. V gave up 4 bases and J gave up 0 bases, with 12 bases separating them. The CDR3 totals 16 residues. Germline assignment: CDR1 MNHNS and CDR2 SASEGT. The CDR3 sequence: CASSGLNGATNEKLFF. The CDR3 DNA is TGTGCCAGCAGTGGGCTAAACGGGGCAACTAATGAAAAACTGTTTTTT.

This chain joins TRBV7-9 and TRBJ1-1, with D unresolved. This CDR3 comprises 14 residues. Trimming left V 1 base short and J 10 bases short, with 16 bases between. Germline V gene data show CDR1 as SEHNR and CDR2 as FQNEAQ (reference sequence). CDR3 nucleotides: TGTGCCAGCAGCTTAGTAATCCAGGTGTCAGGAGCTTTCTTT. Translated: CASSLVIQVSGAFF.

V gene TRBV5-1 combines with J gene TRBJ1-2; D may be TRBD1 (5 bases). The V end was cut by 5 bases, the J end by 4 bases, with 9 bases between. There are 12 residues in the CDR3. Germline V gives CDR1 SGHRS, CDR2 YFSETQ. In DNA, the CDR3 is TGCGCCAGCAGACAGGACTCCTATGGCTACACCTTC. As protein: CASRQDSYGYTF.

This rearrangement joins TRBV7-9 to TRBJ1-2; D is unresolved. Germline V CDR1 and CDR2: SEHNR, FQNEAQ (reference sequence). The CDR3 consists of 15 residues. Trimming stripped 5 bases from V and 0 bases from J, with 13 bases between. The CDR3 here is CASSPSAAANYGYTF. CDR3 DNA: TGTGCCAGCAGCCCTAGCGCGGCAGCTAACTATGGCTACACCTTC.

The DNA of the CDR3 is TGCGCCAGCAGCCGGACTAGCAAGTTTCAAGAGACCCAGTACTTC. Translated, it gives CASSRTSKFQETQYF. The chain joins TRBV4-1 to TRBJ2-5, with 8 bases matching TRBD2. CDR1 is MGHRA, CDR2 YSYEKL, per germline. CDR3 length: 15 amino acids. J was trimmed by 2 bases and V by 4 bases; bases with no gene match: 6.

This clone was detected only once. The chain joins TRBV10-3 to TRBJ1-4, with D uncertain. V was cut by 4 bases and J by 6 bases, with 12 bases left in between. The CDR3 runs 14 residues. Germline V gene sequence: CDR1 ENHRY, CDR2 SYGVKD. CDR3 in DNA: TGTGCCATCAGTGTGACGGCTTGGGATGAAAAACTGTTTTTT. Translated: CAISVTAWDEKLFF.

The genes are TRBV6-6 and TRBJ2-7; D remains ambiguous. This CDR3 is built from 10 residues. V was pared by 7 bases and J by 3 bases, with 4 bases between. Germline V lookup: CDR1 MNHNY, CDR2 SVGAGI (reference sequence). DNA for the CDR3: TGTGCCAGCAAGAACTACGAGCAGTACTTC. Protein product: CASKNYEQYF.